The 23 T cell receptor beta chains in this list originate from one sample, sequenced in a study of T cells in Graves' hyperthyroidism and ophthalmopathy. The investigators amplified TCR beta CDR3 regions from RNA transcripts. TCR CDR3 regions were first amplified by RT-PCR with HTBI primers. TCRdb analysed the multiplex PCR reads with MiXCR anew, one entry per CDR3 protein. The profile shows 750,000 to 900,000 distinct CDR3 sequences, 38% of them singletons. Sequenced material: blood. These receptors were taken from a man aged 18 to 30 with Graves' hyperthyroidism.

This clonotype occurred many times. The genes are TRBV5-1 and TRBJ1-2; weak D call: TRBD1 (6 bases). The CDR3 contains 13 residues. CDR1 and CDR2 from the germline V gene are SGHRS and YFSETQ. Trimming took 4 bases from V and 3 from J, leaving 10 bases between them. CDR3 sequence: CASSKDSDYGYTF. DNA for the CDR3: TGCGCCAGCAGCAAGGACAGTGACTATGGCTACACCTTC.

For this clonotype: Being one base from a much bigger clone, this may be a read error. V gene TRBV2 combines with J gene TRBJ1-4; D gene uncertain. The CDR3 runs to 15 residues. Trimming pared 3 bases from V and 2 bases from J, leaving 10 bases between. Germline lookup yields CDR1 SNHLY and CDR2 FYNNEI. CDR3 amino acids: CASSESTPTNEKLFF. For the CDR3, the DNA is TGTGCCAGCAGTGAGTCCACACCTACTAATGAAAAACTGTTTTTT.

The sample holds many counts of this clonotype. V and J are TRBV2 and TRBJ1-5; D is perhaps TRBD1 (6 bases). The CDR3 is 14 residues long. Germline CDR1 and CDR2: SNHLY and FYNNEI. Trimming stripped 8 bases from V and 0 bases from J, with 11 bases between. Here the CDR3 reads CASGTIYSNQPQHF. The CDR3 DNA is TGTGCCAGCGGGACAATTTATAGCAATCAGCCCCAGCATTTT.

The chain is built from TRBV14 and TRBJ1-1; D is perhaps TRBD1 (6 bases). Trimming stripped 0 bases from V and 4 bases from J, with 15 bases between. Germline V gives CDR1 SGHDN, CDR2 FVKESK. The CDR3 sequence is 16 residues long. CDR3 sequence: CASSQDGFWGPTEAFF. CDR3 nucleotide sequence: TGTGCCAGCAGCCAAGATGGCTTTTGGGGGCCCACTGAAGCTTTCTTT.

In the case of this clonotype: Since no conserved phenylalanine or tryptophan closes the CDR3, a read error is the likely cause. This chain connects TRBV24-1 to TRBJ2-2; 11 nucleotides match TRBD2. The V segment lost 3 bases and the J segment 5 bases; nucleotides outside the gene matches: 4. The CDR3 is 16 residues long. Per the germline V gene, CDR1 is KGHDR and CDR2 is SFDVKD. For the CDR3, the DNA is TGTGCCACCAGTGATCAGACTAGCGGGGTGACCGGGGAGCTGTTTTCT. It yields the protein CATSDQTSGVTGELFS.

The chain combines TRBV2 with TRBJ2-7; no clear D gene. The CDR3 is made up of 15 amino acids. Germline CDR1 and CDR2: SNHLY and FYNNEI. Trimming cost V 1 base and J 2 bases, with 12 bases left between them. The CDR3 region is CASSEGTVGPYEQYF. The CDR3 DNA reads TGTGCCAGCAGTGAAGGGACGGTGGGTCCCTACGAGCAGTACTTC.

This clonotype was counted ten times or more. This rearrangement joins TRBV10-3 to TRBJ2-7, with 7 bases aligning to TRBD1. The junction had 8 bases not matched to a gene; V was cut back by 9 bases and J by 3 bases. The CDR3 sequence is 13 residues long. The germline gives CDR1 ENHRY, CDR2 SYGVKD. DNA of the CDR3: TGTGCCATAGCCCACGGGACAGACTACGAGCAGTACTTC. Translated: CAIAHGTDYEQYF.

This clonotype has a handful of counts. This rearrangement joins TRBV6-5 to TRBJ2-5; D ambiguous. V was shortened by 5 bases and J by 5 bases, with 15 bases between the two germline ends. The CDR3 length is 14 residues. The germline V gene has CDR1 MNHEY and CDR2 SVGAGI. CDR3 sequence: CASSPTRPWETQYF. Written as DNA, the CDR3 is TGTGCCAGCAGTCCGACACGTCCTTGGGAGACCCAGTACTTC.

The chain couples TRBV6-5 to TRBJ1-2, with 11 nucleotides matching TRBD1. This CDR3 is 15 amino acids long. Unmatched junction bases numbered 7, after V lost 6 bases and J lost 4 bases. Germline V gene data show CDR1 as MNHEY and CDR2 as SVGAGI. The CDR3 here is CASRTGTGGSYGYTF. Here the CDR3 DNA reads TGTGCCAGCAGGACAGGGACAGGGGGGAGCTATGGCTACACCTTC.

CDR3: CASYSGSRGNQPQHF. CDR3 DNA sequence: TGTGCCAGCTACTCTGGAAGCCGGGGGAATCAGCCCCAGCATTTT. V usage is TRBV10-3 and J usage is TRBJ1-5; D may be TRBD1 (5 bases). The CDR3 is made up of 15 amino acids. Germline-derived CDR1 and CDR2 are ENHRY and SYGVKD. Trimming stripped 10 bases from V and 4 bases from J, with 20 bases between.

V and J are TRBV20-1 and TRBJ1-6; 7 bases align to TRBD1. Germline CDR1 reads DFQATT; CDR2 reads SNEGSKA (reference sequence). V trimming: 1 base; J trimming: 7 bases; junction bases outside the gene matches: 13. The CDR3 is 17 amino acids. CDR3 loop: CSARALFGQVINSPLHF. The CDR3 nucleotides are TGCAGTGCTAGAGCCCTGTTTGGACAGGTGATAAATTCACCCCTCCACTTT.

The chain carries TRBV2 and TRBJ2-2; tentative D call: TRBD1 (5 bases). Deletions cut 6 bases from V and 7 bases from J, with 9 bases between. CDR1 is SNHLY, CDR2 FYNNEI, per germline. This CDR3 region has 12 residues. The CDR3 sequence is CASRGPLGELFF. CDR3 DNA sequence: TGTGCCAGCAGGGGGCCCCTCGGGGAGCTGTTTTTT.

This clonotype has more than one count but fewer than ten. This sequence joins TRBV5-1 and TRBJ2-5; 10 bases map to TRBD1. The germline gives CDR1 SGHRS, CDR2 YFSETQ. The CDR3 extends over 16 amino acids. V was pared by 4 bases and J by 6 bases, with 12 bases of the junction left unmatched. The DNA of the CDR3 is TGCGCCAGCAGCCTATATCCGGGACAGGGGACGAAGACCCAGTACTTC. Translation: CASSLYPGQGTKTQYF. Together with reference TRBV5-1 and TRBJ2-5, the CDR3 gives the full variable domain: KAGVTQTPRYLIKTRGQQVTLSCSPISGHRSVSWYQQTPGQGLQFLFEYFSETQRNKGNFPGRFSGRQFSNSRSEMNVSTLELGDSALYLCASSLYPGQGTKTQYFGPGTRLLVL.

This clonotype was counted between two and nine times. The chain uses TRBV4-1 and TRBJ1-5; D is unclear. CDR3 length: 14 residues. Germline V gene data show CDR1 as MGHRA and CDR2 as YSYEKL. V was shortened by 1 base and J by 7 bases, with 11 bases between the two germline ends. CDR3 in DNA: TGCGCCAGCAGCCAAGGGTCCACGGCCCAGCCCCAGCATTTT. It specifies CASSQGSTAQPQHF.

The genes are TRBV20-1 and TRBJ2-5; 7 nucleotides match TRBD2. Trimming took 3 bases from V and 3 from J; bases not matched to a gene: 16. The CDR3 sequence is 17 residues long. Per germline, CDR1 DFQATT and CDR2 SNEGSKA (reference sequence). This chain's CDR3 is CSASLPLKRDLKETQYF. The CDR3 nucleotides read TGCAGTGCTAGTTTACCCTTAAAGCGGGACCTGAAAGAGACCCAGTACTTC.

This clonotype was observed many times. This chain connects TRBV20-1 to TRBJ2-7, with D unresolved. Germline V lookup: CDR1 DFQATT, CDR2 SNEGSKA (reference sequence). V lost 6 bases to trimming and J lost 2 bases, with 11 bases between them. CDR3 size: 12 residues. The CDR3 sequence is CSATDPTYEQYF. The DNA for the CDR3 is TGCAGTGCCACGGACCCAACCTACGAGCAGTACTTC.

This clonotype has only a few counts. This chain joins TRBV7-9 and TRBJ2-5; no clear D. Trimming took 6 bases from V and 1 from J, leaving 12 bases between them. Germline V gene lookup returns CDR1 SEHNR and CDR2 FQNEAQ (reference sequence). This CDR3 contains 14 residues. CDR3 sequence reads: CASSIMGPQETQYF. CDR3 nucleotides: TGTGCCAGCAGTATAATGGGTCCCCAAGAGACCCAGTACTTC.

This clonotype was seen a handful of times. The rearrangement links TRBV2 to TRBJ2-6; 7 nucleotides agree with TRBD1. Losses at the gene ends were 2 bases for V and 0 bases for J; bases not matched to a gene: 10. The germline V gene has CDR1 SNHLY and CDR2 FYNNEI. The CDR3 runs to 19 residues. The CDR3 DNA reads as TGTGCCAGCAGTGAAATCAGGACAGGTTCTATCTCTGGGGCCAACGTCCTGACTTTC. Protein product: CASSEIRTGSISGANVLTF.

The J gene is TRBJ2-5, the V gene TRBV6-5, with D maybe TRBD1 (5 bases). V was cut by 4 bases and J by 0 bases, with 15 bases left in between. Per germline, CDR1 MNHEY and CDR2 SVGAGI. This CDR3 is built from 16 residues. CDR3 sequence reads: CASSSQGAAYQETQYF. The CDR3 nucleotides read TGTGCCAGCAGTTCCCAAGGGGCAGCATACCAAGAGACCCAGTACTTC.

With regard to this clonotype: The junction does not match germline at one end; this may be a read error. The chain is built from TRBV7-9 and TRBJ2-2, with unresolved D. Looked up from germline, CDR1 is SEHNR and CDR2 is FQNEAQ (reference sequence). CDR3 length: 16 residues. Here the CDR3 reads CASSQDPLLGTGELFF. The CDR3 DNA follows: TGCGCCAGCAGCCAAGATCCGCTATTGGGCACCGGGGAGCTGTTTTTT.

The rearrangement links TRBV28 to TRBJ2-7; D is undetermined. The V and J ends lost 2 bases and 5 bases respectively, with 10 bases between them. The CDR3 runs 13 residues. Looked up from germline, CDR1 is MDHEN and CDR2 is SYDVKM. The CDR3 nucleotides are TGTGCCAGCAGTTTAGCGAAGGCCCACGAGCAGTACTTC. Translating gives CASSLAKAHEQYF.

This CDR3 reads CSAREGGRRGGAETQYF. DNA for the CDR3: TGCAGTGCTAGAGAGGGGGGCCGGCGGGGGGGCGCAGAGACCCAGTACTTC. The V gene is TRBV20-1, the J gene TRBJ2-5, with TRBD2 matching 9 bases. CDR3 size: 17 residues. The ends lost 0 bases at V and 4 bases at J; junction bases unmatched: 12. Germline loops: CDR1 DFQATT, CDR2 SNEGSKA (reference sequence).

Only a few counts were recorded for this clonotype. This rearrangement joins TRBV7-9 to TRBJ2-7, with 9 bases identical to TRBD1. V gave up 3 bases and J gave up 3 bases; unmatched junction bases: 12. The CDR3 sequence is 17 residues long. From germline, CDR1 is SEHNR and CDR2 FQNEAQ (reference sequence). Here the CDR3 reads CASSLDDRGLSNYEQYF. The CDR3 nucleotides are TGTGCCAGCAGCTTGGACGACAGGGGGTTATCCAACTACGAGCAGTACTTC.